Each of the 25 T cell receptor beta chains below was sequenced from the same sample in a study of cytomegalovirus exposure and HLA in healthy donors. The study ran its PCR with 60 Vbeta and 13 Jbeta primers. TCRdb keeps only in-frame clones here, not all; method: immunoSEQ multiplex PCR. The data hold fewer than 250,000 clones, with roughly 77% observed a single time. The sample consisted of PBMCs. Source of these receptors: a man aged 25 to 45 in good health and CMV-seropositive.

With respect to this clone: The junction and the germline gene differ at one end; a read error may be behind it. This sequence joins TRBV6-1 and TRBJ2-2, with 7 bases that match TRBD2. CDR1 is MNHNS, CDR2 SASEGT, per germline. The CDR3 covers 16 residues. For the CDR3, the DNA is TGTGTCAGCAGTGAAAGCGCGCGGGGGTTCACCGGGGAGCTGTTTTTT. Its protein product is CVSSESARGFTGELFF.

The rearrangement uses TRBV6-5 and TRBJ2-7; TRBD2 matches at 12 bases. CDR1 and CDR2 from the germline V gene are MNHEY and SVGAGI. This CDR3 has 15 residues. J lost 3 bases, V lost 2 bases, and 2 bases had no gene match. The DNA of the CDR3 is TGTGCCAGCAGTTACAGACTAGCGGGGGTCTACGAGCAGTACTTC. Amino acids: CASSYRLAGVYEQYF.

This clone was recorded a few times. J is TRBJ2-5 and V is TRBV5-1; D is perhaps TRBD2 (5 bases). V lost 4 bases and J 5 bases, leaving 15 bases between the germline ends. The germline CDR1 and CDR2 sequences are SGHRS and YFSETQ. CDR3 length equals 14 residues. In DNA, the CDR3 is TGCGCCAGCAGCGAGGGCATTGGGAAGGAGACCCAGTACTTC. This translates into CASSEGIGKETQYF.

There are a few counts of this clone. The chain's CDR3 is CASSQTSGGTYNEQFF. The CDR3 coding sequence is TGCGCCAGCAGCCAAACTAGCGGGGGAACCTACAATGAGCAGTTCTTC. The chain recombines TRBV4-3 with TRBJ2-1; TRBD2 agrees at 11 bases. Germline loops: CDR1 LGHNA, CDR2 YSLEER. CDR3 length: 16 residues. The trim removed 2 bases at V and 2 bases at J, leaving 2 bases unmatched.

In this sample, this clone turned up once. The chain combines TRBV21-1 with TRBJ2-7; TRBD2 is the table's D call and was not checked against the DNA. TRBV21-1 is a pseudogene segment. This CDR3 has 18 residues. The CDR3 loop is CASITTGGSKGEAYEQYF. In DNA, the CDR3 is TGTGCCAGCATAACCACCGGCGGGAGTAAGGGGGAGGCCTACGAGCAGTACTTC.

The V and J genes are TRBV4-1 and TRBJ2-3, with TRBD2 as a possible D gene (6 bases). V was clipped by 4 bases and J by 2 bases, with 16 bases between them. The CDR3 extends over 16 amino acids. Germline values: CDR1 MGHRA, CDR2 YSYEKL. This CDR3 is CASSLLGGTSTDTQYF. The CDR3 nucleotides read TGCGCCAGCAGCCTTCTGGGTGGGACTTCCACAGATACGCAGTATTTT.

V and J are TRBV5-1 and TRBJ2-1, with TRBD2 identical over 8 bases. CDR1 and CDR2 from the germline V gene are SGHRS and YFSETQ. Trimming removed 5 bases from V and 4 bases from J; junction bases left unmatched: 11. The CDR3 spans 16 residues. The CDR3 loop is CASSMGAGGPYNEQFF. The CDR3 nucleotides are TGCGCCAGCAGTATGGGGGCGGGGGGACCATACAATGAGCAGTTCTTC. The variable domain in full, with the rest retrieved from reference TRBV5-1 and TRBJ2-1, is KAGVTQTPRYLIKTRGQQVTLSCSPISGHRSVSWYQQTPGQGLQFLFEYFSETQRNKGNFPGRFSGRQFSNSRSEMNVSTLELGDSALYLCASSMGAGGPYNEQFFGPGTRLTVL.

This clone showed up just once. The CDR3, as DNA: TGTGCCAGCAGTTCCCCAGGGGGAAGCCCCCTAGAGACCCAGTACTTC. This sequence encodes CASSSPGGSPLETQYF. V usage is TRBV28 and J usage is TRBJ2-5, with 7 nucleotides matching TRBD1. The CDR3 sequence is 16 residues long. J gave up 4 bases and V 4 bases, and 12 bases lay outside the gene matches. The germline gives CDR1 MDHEN, CDR2 SYDVKM.

CDR3 sequence reads: CASSPGQGTPEQYF. In nucleotides, the CDR3 is TGTGCCAGCAGTCCCGGACAGGGTACGCCCGAGCAGTACTTC. This chain links TRBV28 with TRBJ2-7; 8 positions agree with TRBD1. The junction had 9 bases not matched to a gene; V was cut back by 5 bases and J by 6 bases. This CDR3 is built from 14 residues. The germline gives CDR1 MDHEN, CDR2 SYDVKM.

The chain's CDR3 is CASSQRFRTGQETQYF. DNA of the CDR3: TGCGCCAGCAGCCAAAGATTCCGGACAGGGCAAGAGACCCAGTACTTC. This chain connects TRBV4-3 to TRBJ2-5, with TRBD1 matching over 8 bases. Germline V CDR1 and CDR2: LGHNA, YSLEER. The length of the CDR3 is 16 residues. Trimming removed 2 bases from V and 2 bases from J; junction bases left unmatched: 7.

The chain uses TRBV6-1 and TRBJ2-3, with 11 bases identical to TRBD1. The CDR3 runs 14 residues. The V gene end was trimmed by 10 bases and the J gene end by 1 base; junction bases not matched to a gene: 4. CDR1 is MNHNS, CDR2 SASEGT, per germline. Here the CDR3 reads CATRTGGGTDTQYF. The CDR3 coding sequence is TGTGCCACCAGGACAGGGGGCGGCACAGATACGCAGTATTTT.

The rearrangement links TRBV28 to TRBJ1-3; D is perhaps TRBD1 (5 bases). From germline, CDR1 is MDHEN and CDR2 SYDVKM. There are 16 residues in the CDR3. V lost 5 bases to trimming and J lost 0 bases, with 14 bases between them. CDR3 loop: CASSPPGGSSGNTIYF. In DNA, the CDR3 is TGTGCCAGCAGTCCCCCCGGGGGGAGCTCTGGAAACACCATATATTTT. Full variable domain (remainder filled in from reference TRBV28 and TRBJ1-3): DVKVTQSSRYLVKRTGEKVFLECVQDMDHENMFWYRQDPGLGLRLIYFSYDVKMKEKGDIPEGYSVSREKKERFSLILESASTNQTSMYLCASSPPGGSSGNTIYFGEGSWLTVV.

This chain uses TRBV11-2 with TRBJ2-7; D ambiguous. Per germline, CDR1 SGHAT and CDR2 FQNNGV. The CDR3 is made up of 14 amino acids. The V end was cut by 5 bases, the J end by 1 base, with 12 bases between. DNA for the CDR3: TGTGCCAGCAGCCCTTGGGCTAATTCCTACGAGCAGTACTTC. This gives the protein CASSPWANSYEQYF.

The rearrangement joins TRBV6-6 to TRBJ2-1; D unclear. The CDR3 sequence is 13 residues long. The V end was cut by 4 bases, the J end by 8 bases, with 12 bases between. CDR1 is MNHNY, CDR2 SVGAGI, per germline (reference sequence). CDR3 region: CASSLPGTDEQFF. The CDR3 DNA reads TGTGCCAGCAGTTTACCGGGTACCGATGAGCAGTTCTTC.

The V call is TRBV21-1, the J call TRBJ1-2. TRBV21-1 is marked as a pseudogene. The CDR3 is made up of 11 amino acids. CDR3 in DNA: TGTGCCAGCACCCGAGGTTATGGCTACACCTTC. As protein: CASTRGYGYTF.

CDR3 bases: TGTGCCAGCTCAGCCGACAGGGCCACTTCCTACGAGCAGTACTTC. Translating it yields CASSADRATSYEQYF. The chain recombines TRBV18 with TRBJ2-7; TRBD1 agrees at 7 bases. Germline CDR1 reads KGHSH; CDR2 reads LQKENI. The CDR3 consists of 15 residues. J gave up 1 base and V 5 bases, and 8 bases lay outside the gene matches.

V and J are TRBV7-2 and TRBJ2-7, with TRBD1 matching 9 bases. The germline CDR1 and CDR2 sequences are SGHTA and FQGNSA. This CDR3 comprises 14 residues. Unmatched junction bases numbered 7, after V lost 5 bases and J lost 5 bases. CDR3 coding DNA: TGTGCCAGCAGCCCCCGGGACAGGGACCACGAGCAGTACTTC. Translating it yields CASSPRDRDHEQYF.

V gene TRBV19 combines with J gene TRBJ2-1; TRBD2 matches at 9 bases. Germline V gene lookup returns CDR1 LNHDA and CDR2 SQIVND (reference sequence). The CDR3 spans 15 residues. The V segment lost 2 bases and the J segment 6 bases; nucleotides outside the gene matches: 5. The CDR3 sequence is CASSIFSGRANEQFF. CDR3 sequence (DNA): TGTGCCAGTAGTATATTTAGCGGGAGAGCCAATGAGCAGTTCTTC.

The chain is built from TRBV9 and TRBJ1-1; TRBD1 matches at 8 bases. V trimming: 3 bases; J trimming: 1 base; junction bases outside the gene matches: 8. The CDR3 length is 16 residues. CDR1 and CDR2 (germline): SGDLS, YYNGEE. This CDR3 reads CASSERDRHPNTEAFF. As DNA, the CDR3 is TGTGCCAGCAGCGAGAGGGACAGGCACCCGAACACTGAAGCTTTCTTT.

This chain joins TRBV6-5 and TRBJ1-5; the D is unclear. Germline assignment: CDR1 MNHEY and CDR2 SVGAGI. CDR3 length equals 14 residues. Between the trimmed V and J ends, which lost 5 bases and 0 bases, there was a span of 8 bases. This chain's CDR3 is CASSRRDSNQPQHF. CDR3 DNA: TGTGCCAGCAGTCGACGGGATAGCAATCAGCCCCAGCATTTT.

The CDR3 here is CATSRLYGTGGHQPQHF. In DNA, the CDR3 is TGTGCCACCAGCAGACTTTACGGGACAGGGGGCCATCAGCCCCAGCATTTT. The V gene is TRBV15, the J gene TRBJ1-5, with 12 bases fitting TRBD1. The germline gives CDR1 LNHNV, CDR2 YYDKDF (reference sequence). The CDR3 covers 17 residues. With 2 bases clipped from V and 5 bases from J, the junction kept 7 bases outside the gene matches.

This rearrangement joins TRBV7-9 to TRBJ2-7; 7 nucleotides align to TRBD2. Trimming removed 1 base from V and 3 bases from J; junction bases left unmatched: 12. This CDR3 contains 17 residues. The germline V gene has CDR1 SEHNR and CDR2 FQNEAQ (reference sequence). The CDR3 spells CASSLEVGRASGYEQYF. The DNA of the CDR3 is TGTGCCAGCAGCTTAGAGGTGGGGAGGGCTAGCGGCTACGAGCAGTACTTC. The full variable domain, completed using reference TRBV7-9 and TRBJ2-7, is DTGVSQNPRHKITKRGQNVTFRCDPISEHNRLYWYRQTLGQGPEFLTYFQNEAQLEKSRLLSDRFSAERPKGSFSTLEIQRTEQGDSAMYLCASSLEVGRASGYEQYFGPGTRLTVT.

The CDR3 DNA follows: TGCAGTGCCGTACCGGGAGAAAAGCAGTTCTTC. Translation: CSAVPGEKQFF. V usage is TRBV20-1 and J usage is TRBJ2-1; D is possibly TRBD2 (6 bases). V was pared by 6 bases and J by 11 bases, with 14 bases between. The CDR3 loop spans 11 amino acids. The germline V gene has CDR1 DFQATT and CDR2 SNEGSKA (reference sequence).

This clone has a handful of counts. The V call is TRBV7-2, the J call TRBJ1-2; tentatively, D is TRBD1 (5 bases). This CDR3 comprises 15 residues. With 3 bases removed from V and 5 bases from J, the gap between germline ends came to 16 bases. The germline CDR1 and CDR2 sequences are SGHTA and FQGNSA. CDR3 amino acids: CASSFGPQKGYGYTF. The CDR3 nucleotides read TGTGCCAGCAGCTTCGGGCCACAGAAGGGGTATGGCTACACCTTC.

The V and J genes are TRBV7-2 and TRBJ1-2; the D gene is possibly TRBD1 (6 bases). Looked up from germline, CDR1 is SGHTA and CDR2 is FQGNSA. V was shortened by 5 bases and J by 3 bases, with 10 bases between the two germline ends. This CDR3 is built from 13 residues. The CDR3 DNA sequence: TGTGCCAGCAGCCCTTGGACAGACTATGGCTACACCTTC. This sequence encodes CASSPWTDYGYTF.